Listed here are 3 T cell receptor beta chains from one sample, sequenced in a study of T-cell memory formation after mild COVID-19. TCRdb reprocessed the 5' RACE reads via MiXCR and lists one record per CDR3 protein. This table holds about 310,000 distinct CDR3 sequences, approximately 19% found once. The sequencing input was PBMCs or a T cell subset sorted from them (not recorded which). The source of these receptors is a man between 18 and 35 years old who had mild COVID-19 (a few samples of this study predate the infection). Cell type and time point are not known.

This clonotype was seen only a few times. The genes are TRBV6-2 or TRBV6-3 and TRBJ1-1; D uncertain. This CDR3 spans 13 amino acids. CDR1 MNHEY and CDR2 SVGEGT come from the germline V gene. V gave up 8 bases and J gave up 3 bases, with 13 bases separating them. The CDR3 DNA reads TGTGCCAGCGGTAGGGTGGGAGACACTGAAGCTTTCTTT. Its translation is CASGRVGDTEAFF.

This clonotype was detected only a few times. The gene calls are TRBV30 and TRBJ2-5, with TRBD2 matching 11 bases. V lost 2 bases, J lost 5 bases, and 7 bases stayed unmatched. CDR1 and CDR2 from the germline V gene are GTSNPN and SVGIG (reference sequence). CDR3 size: 15 residues. CDR3 region: CAWSISGGARETQYF. The CDR3 bases are TGTGCCTGGAGTATTAGCGGGGGGGCTCGGGAGACCCAGTACTTC.

This clonotype was seen ten or more times. The V call is TRBV24-1, the J call TRBJ2-3, with 10 nucleotides matching TRBD2. The V segment lost 0 bases and the J segment 5 bases; nucleotides outside the gene matches: 4. The CDR3 is 16 amino acids. The germline V gene encodes CDR1 KGHDR and CDR2 SFDVKD. This CDR3 is CATSDLKRGGEDTQYF. CDR3 DNA: TGTGCCACCAGTGATTTGAAGCGGGGGGGTGAAGATACGCAGTATTTT.